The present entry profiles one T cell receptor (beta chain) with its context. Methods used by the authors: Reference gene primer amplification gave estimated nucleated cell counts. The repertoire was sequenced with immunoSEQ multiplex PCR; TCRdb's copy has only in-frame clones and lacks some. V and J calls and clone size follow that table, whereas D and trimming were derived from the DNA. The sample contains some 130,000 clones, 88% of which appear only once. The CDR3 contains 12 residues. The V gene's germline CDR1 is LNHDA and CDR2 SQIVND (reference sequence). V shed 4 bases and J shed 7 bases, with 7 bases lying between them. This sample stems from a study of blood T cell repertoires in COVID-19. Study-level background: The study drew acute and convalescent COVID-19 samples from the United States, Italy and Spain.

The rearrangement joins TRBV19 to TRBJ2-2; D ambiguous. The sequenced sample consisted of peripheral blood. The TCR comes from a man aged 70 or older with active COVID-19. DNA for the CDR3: TGTGCCAGTAGTACCCACGGCGGGGAGCTGTTTTTT. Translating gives CASSTHGGELFF.